The T cell receptor (beta chain) under discussion was sequenced for a study of CD8+ T cells in alopecia areata. Turning to the study itself: Tofacitinib exposure lasted 6 to 18 months, followed by 6 months off drug. Study-wide points: Sequencing of scalp tissue also captures the resident alphabeta T cells of normal skin. Higher clonality was seen in lesional scalp than in normal scalp, especially in alopecia totalis/universalis.

This CDR3 has 17 residues. With 3 bases clipped from V and 2 bases from J, the junction kept 14 bases outside the gene matches. Germline CDR1 is SGHRS and CDR2 is YFSETQ. Extracted from the samples, RNA was reverse transcribed into cDNA to serve as the sequencing template. Here immunoSEQ multiplex PCR was the method, and the copy in TCRdb shows in-frame clones only, minus some. This sample has about 160,000 clones, with approximately 87% found just once. Comment on this clone: Its antigen is still unknown.

The chain couples TRBV5-1 to TRBJ2-7; 7 bases fit TRBD1. The receptor was derived from a human donor with alopecia areata. The sample consisted of CD8+ T cells sorted from blood, taken at week 0. The CDR3, as DNA: TGCGCCAGCAGCTCCTCGACAGGGTCGTACATCGCCTACGAGCAGTACTTC. The encoded protein is CASSSSTGSYIAYEQYF.